The source of this T cell receptor (beta chain) is a study of blood T cell repertoires in COVID-19. Study context: The samples span acute and convalescent COVID-19 from the United States, Italy and Spain.

Losses at the gene ends were 5 bases for V and 4 bases for J; bases not matched to a gene: 10. Germline lookup yields CDR1 SGHRS and CDR2 YFSETQ. The CDR3 is 15 residues long. Source study methods: Amplified reference gene primers provided the basis for estimating nucleated cell counts. The table came from immunoSEQ multiplex PCR; TCRdb's copy has only in-frame clones and leaves some out. The V and J calls and clone size were taken over from that table, and D and trimming were inferred from the DNA. Among about 230,000 clones listed, approximately 87% were seen once. The clonotype was recovered from a woman between 65 and 79 years old with active or convalescent COVID-19. Sequenced material: peripheral blood. The chain links TRBV5-1 to TRBJ2-5; 8 bases map to TRBD2. The CDR3 here is CASSGGTTSGETQYF. The DNA for the CDR3 is TGCGCCAGCAGTGGGGGAACAACTAGCGGAGAGACCCAGTACTTC.